The clone carrying this T cell receptor beta chain was detected only once. What it recognizes is unknown. This sample was included in a study of blood T cells in healthy people across ages. Study-level results: TCR beta diversity tracked closely with naive T cell percentage. Measured against age, TCR beta diversity per million T cells decreased in a roughly linear manner. The diversity estimates, figures obtained from one million T cells, were considered underestimates.

It was with a sample-barcoded 5' primer and a J-beta primer mix that a second PCR of about 7 to 12 cycles was run. A template-switch adaptor with 12 random nucleotides tagged each cDNA molecule. One entry per CDR3 protein, called by TCRdb with MiXCR from the 5' RACE reads. The sample gives about 1,400,000 distinct CDR3 sequences, 35% to 45% of which show up once; 7.9% is in the top ten. CDR1 is MGHRA and CDR2 is YSYEKL in the germline V gene. V shed 3 bases, J shed 2 bases, and the junction held 16 bases outside the gene matches. The CDR3 has 19 residues. Source material: blood. The rearrangement uses TRBV4-1 and TRBJ2-3; TRBD2 aligns across 8 bases. The TCR was taken from a young woman in good health. CDR3 in amino acids: CASSQKKGPSGGPTDTQYF. Here the CDR3 DNA reads TGCGCCAGCAGCCAGAAAAAGGGCCCTTCGGGGGGGCCCACAGATACGCAGTATTTT.